This TCR beta chain originates from a study of PD-1 blockade in classical Hodgkin lymphoma. This CDR3 has 11 residues. V was clipped by 1 base and J by 7 bases, with 5 bases between them. Germline lookup yields CDR1 SNHLY and CDR2 FYNNEI. The assay was immunoSEQ multiplex PCR, and TCRdb's table has in-frame clones only and misses some. The profile shows approximately 26,000 clones, about four fifths of them singletons. The sample's time point: cycle 4 day 1 (C4D1), after around six weeks of nivolumab. Exposure to brentuximab vedotin varied, and each patient had relapsed following autologous stem cell transplantation. Study-level results: By C4D1, diversity of CD4+ TCRs had risen significantly, whereas that of CD8+ TCRs had not. As was reported, newly diagnosed patients showed lower baseline TCR diversity than healthy donors did. Complete responders possessed baseline diversity comparable to newly diagnosed patients. Possible causes of repertoire differences, disease activity or prior therapy, remain undefined.

By share of the sample, this clone is medium-sized (0.01 to 0.1%). Its target is not known. The sample consisted of peripheral blood mononuclear cells (PBMCs), taken before the fourth cycle of nivolumab. J is TRBJ2-7 and V is TRBV2, with D uncertain. This receptor was identified in a human donor with classical Hodgkin lymphoma. The CDR3 coding sequence is TGTGCCAGCAGTGAAGTTGGTGAGCAGTACTTC. This encodes CASSEVGEQYF.